This T cell receptor (beta chain) was retrieved from a study of blood T cell repertoires in COVID-19. Study-wide context: Sites across the United States, Italy and Spain contributed samples from acute and convalescent COVID-19.

The CDR3 totals 15 residues. V lost 4 bases and J lost 1; bases outside the gene matches: 7. Germline lookup yields CDR1 MNHEY and CDR2 SMNVEV (reference sequence). Authors' analysis steps: Cell counts per sample came from amplifying reference gene primers. Profiling relied on immunoSEQ multiplex PCR, and the TCRdb table lists in-frame clones only, not all of them. Clonal size and the V and J genes are those of that table, whereas D and trimming came from the DNA. The sample has approximately 290,000 clones; 85% to 90% are singletons. This TCR derives from a woman between 18 and 30 years old with acute COVID-19. Sequenced: PBMCs or T cells enriched from blood (not recorded which). The chain couples TRBV27 to TRBJ2-7; TRBD1 matches 7 bases. The CDR3 sequence: CASSSRPGQSYEQYF. The CDR3 nucleotides are TGTGCCAGCAGTTCCCGACCGGGACAGTCCTACGAGCAGTACTTC.